These T cell receptor beta chains were read from a single sample in a study of sequential checkpoint blockade in melanoma. This table comes from immunoSEQ multiplex PCR, and its TCRdb copy is limited to in-frame clones, with some not included. The table records tens of thousands of clones, 85% to 90% of them present only once. Sequencing was performed on CD8+ T cells sorted from blood (inferred from file names), taken from a patient given nivolumab and ipilimumab in sequence. These receptors originate from a human donor with melanoma. CDR3s include the opening cysteine and the closing phenylalanine or tryptophan. The D gene is left open where the match is weak. The size field is filled for only some rows; it gives once, few, many or a size class.

TGTGCCAGTAGTATAAGTGGACTAGCGGGAGGGCCAGGCTCCTACAATGAGCAGTTCTTC CASSISGLAGGPGSYNEQFF . TRBJ2-1 TRBD2 TRBV19
TGTGCCAGCAGCCGCCCGACAGGGGACTCTACAACTGAAGCTTTCTTT CASSRPTGDSTTEAFF . TRBJ1-1 TRBD1 TRBV13
TGTGCCAGCAGTTCCATAAGCCTCGGAGGGGACAGTTCCTACGAGCAGTACTTC CASSSISLGGDSSYEQYF . TRBJ2-7 . TRBV27
TGTGCCAGCAGCTTAGGAACTAGCGGGACCCCGAGGGGCTACAATGAGCAGTTCTTC CASSLGTSGTPRGYNEQFF . TRBJ2-1 TRBD2 TRBV7-6
TGTGCCAGTAGTCCCGGGACTAGCGGGAATGAGCAGTTCTTC CASSPGTSGNEQFF . TRBJ2-1 TRBD2 TRBV19
TGTGCCAGTAGTATCGGAACAGGGGGAAATTCACCCCTCCACTTT CASSIGTGGNSPLHF . TRBJ1-6 TRBD1 TRBV19
TGTGCCAGCAGCCAAGATACCCCCCTCCCGGGTCAGCATTCACCCCTCCACTTT CASSQDTPLPGQHSPLHF once TRBJ1-6 . TRBV4-2
TGTGCCAGCAGTTTATGGGGAGGGGCCGCCGTCTTCTCTGGAAACACCATATATTTT CASSLWGGAAVFSGNTIYF . TRBJ1-3 . TRBV28
TGTGCCAGCAGCTCCCGGGACAGTGATTCACCCCTCCACTTT CASSSRDSDSPLHF . TRBJ1-6 TRBD1 TRBV11-2
TGTGCCAGCAGTTGGACTAGCGGGAGGAACGAGCGGTACTTC CASSWTSGRNERYF . TRBJ2-7 TRBD2 TRBV25-1
TGTGCCAGCAGTTACCAGGGCGGCGGAAAAAACATTCAGTACTTC CASSYQGGGKNIQYF once TRBJ2-4 . TRBV27
TGTGCCACCAGCAGATTGGGGGACAGCACCGGGGAGCTGTTTTTT CATSRLGDSTGELFF . TRBJ2-2 TRBD1 TRBV15
TGTGCCAGCAGCGCGATAGGGACACCAAACTCCTACGAGCAGTACTTC CASSAIGTPNSYEQYF . TRBJ2-7 . TRBV2
TGTGCCAGCAGTTACCAGTACACAGATACGCAGTATTTT CASSYQYTDTQYF . TRBJ2-3 . TRBV6-6
TGTGCCAGCAGCCTTAACCCCGGGACTAGCGGGGGGGCACAAGAGACCCAGTACTTC CASSLNPGTSGGAQETQYF . TRBJ2-5 TRBD2 TRBV9
TGTGCCAGCAGTCCCACAGGGGCCGAGCAGTACTTC CASSPTGAEQYF . TRBJ2-7 TRBD1 TRBV7-9
TGTGCCAGCAGCCTGACAGGGGGAAGGAACAATGAGCAGTTCTTC CASSLTGGRNNEQFF . TRBJ2-1 TRBD1 TRBV27
TGTGCCAGCAGCCCCGGCCAGGTTGACTCCTACAATGAGCAGTTCTTC CASSPGQVDSYNEQFF . TRBJ2-1 . TRBV11-3
TGCGCCAGCAGTCCTTCTTGTCCTCAACGGGACATTCAGTACTTC CASSPSCPQRDIQYF . TRBJ2-4 . TRBV23-1
TGCGCCAGCAGCCAAGAACAGGGGGGTACTGAAGCTTTCTTT CASSQEQGGTEAFF . TRBJ1-1 TRBD1 TRBV4-3
TGTGCCACCGGAACTAGCGGGGGGGCCGATACGCAGTATTTT CATGTSGGADTQYF once TRBJ2-3 TRBD2 TRBV15
TGTGCCAGCAAAGGGGCAGGGGCTAATCAGCCCCAGCATTTT CASKGAGANQPQHF . TRBJ1-5 . TRBV6-1
TGTGCCAGCAGTCCGAGCTCCTACGAGCAGTACTTC CASSPSSYEQYF . TRBJ2-7 . TRBV28
TGTGCCAGCTCACCACTTACAGGGATAGCACTGCGCGGAAACACCATATATTTT CASSPLTGIALRGNTIYF few TRBJ1-3 . TRBV18
TGTGCCAGCTCAGGGGGCTGGGAGCAGTACTTC CASSGGWEQYF . TRBJ2-7 TRBD1 TRBV28
TGTGCCAGCACCCAACCGGGACTAGCGGGATTCTCCTACGAGCAGTACTTC CASTQPGLAGFSYEQYF . TRBJ2-7 TRBD2 TRBV28
TGTGCCAGCAGCTTCGGAGGTAGACGCTATGTAGGCTACACCTTC CASSFGGRRYVGYTF . TRBJ1-2 . TRBV7-9
TGTGCCAGCCGTCTTGAGTCTTATCGCTCATTCGAAGCTTTCTTT CASRLESYRSFEAFF . TRBJ1-1 . TRBV28
TGTGCCAGCAGCTTAGATTCCCAAAATCAGCCCCAGCATTTT CASSLDSQNQPQHF . TRBJ1-5 . TRBV11-3
TGTGCCAGCTCACCAGGGACTTCAACCGGGGAGCTGTTTTTT CASSPGTSTGELFF . TRBJ2-2 . TRBV18
TGCAGCGTTCCTCAGGCAGGGGGCAATGAGCAGTTCTTC CSVPQAGGNEQFF . TRBJ2-1 TRBD1 TRBV29-1
TGTGCCAGCAGTTACTCGAGTAGGGGGCAGTGGTATGGCTACACCTTC CASSYSSRGQWYGYTF . TRBJ1-2 TRBD1 TRBV6-5
TGTGCCAGCAGCCCAGCTGAGCTAGCGGGGCGAGATACGCAGTATTTT CASSPAELAGRDTQYF . TRBJ2-3 TRBD2 TRBV7-2
TGTGCCAGCAGCCCCCAGGGAGGCAACCAAGAGCTGTTTTTT CASSPQGGNQELFF . TRBJ2-2 . TRBV4-2
TGTGCCAGCAGTCGACAGGGTACGGATAATTCACCCCTCCACTTT CASSRQGTDNSPLHF . TRBJ1-6 TRBD1 TRBV6-1
TGTGCCAGCAGTAATCTACGGGAGAGCAAAAACATTCAGTACTTC CASSNLRESKNIQYF . TRBJ2-4 . TRBV28
TGTGCCAGCAGTACCGGGTCCTACGAGCAGTACTTC CASSTGSYEQYF . TRBJ2-7 . TRBV27